This TCR beta chain was retrieved from a study of T cells in Graves' hyperthyroidism and ophthalmopathy. CDR3 length: 12 amino acids. Between the trimmed V and J ends, which lost 8 bases and 5 bases, there was a span of 10 bases. Germline lookup yields CDR1 MGHDK and CDR2 SYGVNS. Details on this clonotype: Its antigen remains unidentified.

General study results and limits: Ophthalmopathy was told apart from stable hyperthyroidism by a 13 V-J model. Clonotypes that were expanded in thyroid above 0.001 mostly appeared in blood too.

RNA transcripts yielded amplified TCR beta CDR3 regions. The HTBI primer set was used in a first-round RT-PCR of the TCR CDR3. From the multiplex PCR reads, TCRdb called clonotypes with MiXCR, one entry per CDR3 protein. Altogether about 640,000 distinct CDR3 sequences are present, 45% being singletons, with the ten largest covering roughly 6.5%. The chain has TRBV25-1 and TRBJ1-5, with D possibly TRBD1 on 5 matching bases. This TCR was sampled from an adult man with Graves' disease, either hyperthyroidism or ophthalmopathy (not recorded which). Source material: peripheral blood or thyroid tissue (not recorded which). The CDR3 sequence: CASGGGDQPQHF. The CDR3 region has the DNA TGTGCCAGCGGGGGTGGGGATCAGCCCCAGCATTTT.